Below are 32 T cell receptor beta chains sequenced from a single sample in a study of cytomegalovirus exposure and HLA in healthy donors. The PCR ran on 60 Vbeta and 13 Jbeta primers. Profiled with immunoSEQ multiplex PCR; TCRdb holds only in-frame clones, not every one. This table holds a few hundred thousand clones, 92% found once. The sequenced sample consisted of PBMCs. Every receptor here comes from a girl between 2 and 10 years old in good health and CMV-seronegative.

This clone was recorded once. The chain links TRBV10-3 to TRBJ2-2; 10 bases fit TRBD2. The CDR3 spans 15 residues. Germline V gives CDR1 ENHRY, CDR2 SYGVKD. Trimming cost V 3 bases and J 5 bases; bases outside gene matches: 3. CDR3 bases: TGTGCCATCAGTGATAGCGGGGGGCAAACCGGGGAGCTGTTTTTT. Amino acids: CAISDSGGQTGELFF.

The chain links TRBV2 to TRBJ2-3; 8 positions agree with TRBD2. This CDR3 contains 17 residues. The germline CDR1 and CDR2 sequences are SNHLY and FYNNEI. V shed 6 bases and J 2 bases; nucleotides not matched to a gene: 13. Here the CDR3 DNA reads TGTGCCAGCAGCGACACACTTAGCGGGACCAACACAGATACGCAGTATTTT. This encodes CASSDTLSGTNTDTQYF.

The chain employs TRBV6-1 and TRBJ1-1; no clear D. This CDR3 comprises 12 residues. Trimming shortened V by 0 bases and J by 9 bases, and 8 bases separated the two germline ends. CDR1 is MNHNS, CDR2 SASEGT, per germline. The CDR3 DNA follows: TGTGCCAGCAGTGAAGCGGCCCAACAAGCTTTCTTT. Encoded protein: CASSEAAQQAFF.

V is TRBV5-4 and J is TRBJ2-7; D remains ambiguous. The CDR3 sequence is 16 residues long. V was shortened by 4 bases and J by 2 bases, with 19 bases between the two germline ends. Germline V gene sequence: CDR1 SGHNT, CDR2 YYREEE (reference sequence). DNA of the CDR3: TGTGCCAGCAGCGAATGGAGAGGCCAAAAGGCCTACGAGCAGTACTTC. The encoded protein is CASSEWRGQKAYEQYF.

The chain uses TRBV11-1 and TRBJ2-4; 7 nucleotides line up with TRBD1. Germline loops: CDR1 SGHAT, CDR2 FQDESV (reference sequence). After removal of 5 bases from V and 4 bases from J, the junction contained 8 bases not matched to a gene. CDR3 length: 15 amino acids. Here the CDR3 reads CASSPTTGPKNIQYF. The DNA of the CDR3 is TGTGCCAGCAGCCCAACGACAGGGCCAAAAAACATTCAGTACTTC.

CDR3 in amino acids: CAWSVRWLAEHSSYNEQFF. CDR3 coding DNA: TGTGCCTGGAGTGTAAGGTGGCTAGCGGAGCATAGCTCCTACAATGAGCAGTTCTTC. This chain uses TRBV30 with TRBJ2-1; TRBD2 matches 7 bases. The V and J ends lost 0 bases and 0 bases, in that order; junction bases with no gene match: 14. The CDR3 has 19 amino acids. Germline V gives CDR1 GTSNPN, CDR2 SVGIG (reference sequence). Full variable domain (remainder filled in from reference TRBV30 and TRBJ2-1): SQTIHQWPATLVQPVGSPLSLECTVEGTSNPNLYWYRQAAGRGLQLLFYSVGIGQISSEVPQNLSASRPQDRQFILSSKKLLLSDSGFYLCAWSVRWLAEHSSYNEQFFGPGTRLTVL.

J is TRBJ2-7 and V is TRBV27; 12 nucleotides match TRBD2. The germline gives CDR1 MNHEY, CDR2 SMNVEV (reference sequence). After removal of 8 bases from V and 2 bases from J, the junction contained 7 bases not matched to a gene. There are 15 residues in the CDR3. The CDR3 loop reads CASQIRLAGAYEQYF. CDR3 DNA: TGTGCCAGCCAAATCCGACTAGCGGGGGCCTACGAGCAGTACTTC.

V is TRBV5-1 and J is TRBJ1-1; 7 nucleotides agree with TRBD1. Trimming cost V 4 bases and J 1 base; bases outside gene matches: 10. CDR1 and CDR2 (germline): SGHRS, YFSETQ. CDR3 length equals 16 residues. The CDR3 coding sequence is TGCGCCAGCAGCGGGGACAGTTACCGGGCGAACACTGAAGCTTTCTTT. Translated: CASSGDSYRANTEAFF.

V is TRBV27 and J is TRBJ1-2, with TRBD1 identical over 7 bases. J gave up 2 bases and V 4 bases, and 4 bases lay outside the gene matches. Germline CDR1 reads MNHEY; CDR2 reads SMNVEV (reference sequence). This CDR3 has 14 amino acids. The CDR3 DNA reads TGTGCCAGCAGTTCCGACAGGGCGAACTATGGCTACACCTTC. Translation gives CASSSDRANYGYTF.

V is TRBV7-9 and J is TRBJ2-7; TRBD2 is a possible D gene (6 bases). The germline V gene encodes CDR1 SEHNR and CDR2 FQNEAQ (reference sequence). Trimming took off 4 bases at V and 2 bases at J, with 12 bases between the two ends. The CDR3 extends over 14 amino acids. DNA for the CDR3: TGTGCCAGCAGCTCGGGGGTGGCACCCTACGAGCAGTACTTC. It specifies CASSSGVAPYEQYF.

Comment on this clone: The same CDR3 can be traced to other DNA sequences in this sample. The chain uses TRBV19 and TRBJ1-6; 9 bases fit TRBD1. From germline, CDR1 is LNHDA and CDR2 SQIVND (reference sequence). V shed 5 bases, J shed 7 bases, and the junction held 3 bases outside the gene matches. This CDR3 contains 14 residues. In nucleotides, the CDR3 is TGTGCCAGTAGTCGGGGACAGGGAAATTCACCCCTCCACTTT. Translation: CASSRGQGNSPLHF.

The sample holds one count of this clone. This chain joins TRBV6-1 and TRBJ1-5; D call uncertain. The CDR3 is 11 residues long. V was pared by 6 bases and J by 4 bases, with 4 bases between. Germline V CDR1 and CDR2: MNHNS, SASEGT. The CDR3 region has the DNA TGTGCCAGCAGCGTAAATCAGCCCCAGCATTTT. It specifies CASSVNQPQHF.

J is TRBJ1-2 and V is TRBV19; a weak D match, TRBD1 (6 bases). CDR3 length equals 13 residues. With 10 bases removed from V and 7 bases from J, the gap between germline ends came to 19 bases. Germline CDR1 reads LNHDA; CDR2 reads SQIVND (reference sequence). DNA for the CDR3: TGTGCCATTACCGGGGCAGGGGATATTGGCTACACCTTC. Translation: CAITGAGDIGYTF.

This chain uses TRBV7-6 with TRBJ2-1; D is perhaps TRBD2 (5 bases). The CDR3 loop spans 16 amino acids. V was pared by 1 base and J by 5 bases, with 15 bases between. Germline V CDR1 and CDR2: SGHVS, FNYEAQ. The CDR3 region is CASSLGFARVNNEQFF. DNA of the CDR3: TGTGCCAGCAGCTTAGGGTTCGCGAGGGTGAACAATGAGCAGTTCTTC.

V is TRBV29-1 and J is TRBJ2-1, with 10 bases lining up with TRBD1. The CDR3 totals 14 residues. J was trimmed by 5 bases and V by 7 bases; bases with no gene match: 8. CDR1 is SQVTM, CDR2 ANQGSEA, per germline. DNA for the CDR3: TGCAGCGCTGTACCGGGACAGGGGAACAATGAGCAGTTCTTC. The encoded protein is CSAVPGQGNNEQFF.

V is TRBV7-7 and J is TRBJ2-1; D perhaps matches TRBD2 (6 bases). Trimming took 1 base from V and 0 from J, leaving 7 bases between them. The CDR3 extends over 15 amino acids. In germline, CDR1 is SSHAT, CDR2 FNYEAQ (reference sequence). The CDR3 coding sequence is TGTGCCAGCAGCTTAGACGGGAGCTCCTACAATGAGCAGTTCTTC. It specifies CASSLDGSSYNEQFF. Full variable domain (rest looked up from reference TRBV7-7 and TRBJ2-1): GAGVSQSPRYKVTKRGQDVTLRCDPISSHATLYWYQQALGQGPEFLTYFNYEAQPDKSGLPSDRFSAERPEGSISTLTIQRTEQRDSAMYRCASSLDGSSYNEQFFGPGTRLTVL.

The genes are TRBV19 and TRBJ2-4; 9 bases are shared with TRBD2. CDR1 and CDR2 (germline): LNHDA, SQIVND (reference sequence). Losses at the gene ends were 3 bases for V and 4 bases for J; bases not matched to a gene: 10. The CDR3 is made up of 17 amino acids. CDR3 in DNA: TGTGCCAGTAGTATGGCACCGGCTAGCGGGATTAAAAACATTCAGTACTTC. This codes for CASSMAPASGIKNIQYF.

DNA of the CDR3: TGTGCCAGCAGTTCCCCGATGGCAGGGGACTACGAGCAGTACTTC. It yields the protein CASSSPMAGDYEQYF. The chain carries TRBV28 and TRBJ2-7; D is possibly TRBD1 (6 bases). The CDR3 covers 15 residues. The germline V gene has CDR1 MDHEN and CDR2 SYDVKM. Deletions cut 4 bases from V and 3 bases from J, with 16 bases between. Full variable domain (outside the CDR3, taken from reference TRBV28 and TRBJ2-7): DVKVTQSSRYLVKRTGEKVFLECVQDMDHENMFWYRQDPGLGLRLIYFSYDVKMKEKGDIPEGYSVSREKKERFSLILESASTNQTSMYLCASSSPMAGDYEQYFGPGTRLTVT.

The J gene is TRBJ1-5, the V gene TRBV27, with TRBD1 matching 10 bases. The CDR3 is 16 residues long. From germline, CDR1 is MNHEY and CDR2 SMNVEV (reference sequence). J lost 6 bases, V lost 0 bases, and 5 bases had no gene match. CDR3 protein: CASSLSWTGGGQPQHF. The CDR3 coding sequence is TGTGCCAGCAGTTTATCTTGGACAGGGGGAGGTCAGCCCCAGCATTTT.

The rearrangement uses TRBV30 and TRBJ2-2; D gene unclear. This CDR3 has 12 residues. V lost 3 bases, J lost 9 bases, and 11 bases lay in between. Germline CDR1 GTSNPN, CDR2 SVGIG (reference sequence). This chain's CDR3 is CAWSPNARELFF. The CDR3 region has the DNA TGTGCCTGGAGCCCCAATGCGCGGGAGCTGTTTTTT.

This sequence joins TRBV27 and TRBJ1-2; TRBD1 aligns across 9 bases. Losses at the gene ends were 6 bases for V and 8 bases for J; bases not matched to a gene: 22. This CDR3 has 18 residues. The germline V gene has CDR1 MNHEY and CDR2 SMNVEV (reference sequence). The CDR3 DNA reads as TGTGCCAGCAGCACAACCCCGGGACAGGGCATCGGATTGAGGGGCTACACCTTC. Protein sequence: CASSTTPGQGIGLRGYTF.

In DNA form, the CDR3 reads TGTGCCAGCTCACCGATGGGACAGTCGGAGGGCACTGAAGCTTTCTTT. Translating it yields CASSPMGQSEGTEAFF. J is TRBJ1-1 and V is TRBV18; 7 bases agree with TRBD1. CDR3 length: 16 residues. Germline V gives CDR1 KGHSH, CDR2 LQKENI. V lost 3 bases, J lost 4 bases, and 11 bases stayed unmatched.

CDR3 loop: CASSPSDPGGTIQYF. The CDR3, as DNA: TGCGCCAGCAGCCCCTCCGACCCCGGGGGGACCATTCAGTACTTC. The V gene is TRBV5-1, the J gene TRBJ2-4, with 7 bases lining up with TRBD2. With 4 bases clipped from V and 9 bases from J, the junction kept 13 bases outside the gene matches. Looked up from germline, CDR1 is SGHRS and CDR2 is YFSETQ. This CDR3 contains 15 residues.

As to this clone: The junction does not match germline at one end; this may be a read error. The chain employs TRBV7-9 and TRBJ2-2; TRBD2 is a possible D gene (5 bases). CDR3 length equals 13 residues. CDR1 and CDR2 (germline): SEHNR, FQNEAQ (reference sequence). In DNA form, the CDR3 reads TGTTCCAGCAGCTTAGACGGGATCGGGGAGCTGTTTTTT. Translated, it gives CSSSLDGIGELFF.

V and J are TRBV5-5 and TRBJ2-7; 9 bases fit TRBD1. CDR1 and CDR2 from the germline V gene are SGHKS and YYEKEE (reference sequence). The CDR3 spans 16 residues. J gave up 3 bases and V 6 bases, and 13 bases lay outside the gene matches. CDR3 protein: CASILESGTGIYEQYF. The CDR3 DNA is TGTGCCAGCATCCTCGAATCAGGGACAGGGATCTACGAGCAGTACTTC.

V and J are TRBV15 and TRBJ2-1; TRBD2 aligns across 15 bases. V was clipped by 1 base and J by 2 bases; unmatched bases: 15. Germline assignment: CDR1 LNHNV and CDR2 YYDKDF (reference sequence). This CDR3 has 22 amino acids. CDR3 nucleotides: TGTGCCACCAGCAGAGCAAGGACACCGGGACTAGCGGGAGGCCCTACCTACAATGAGCAGTTCTTC. Amino acids: CATSRARTPGLAGGPTYNEQFF.

CDR3 protein: CASSQDGTGGDAEAFF. In nucleotides, the CDR3 is TGCGCCAGCAGCCAAGATGGCACAGGGGGGGACGCTGAAGCTTTCTTT. The chain has TRBV4-1 and TRBJ1-1, with 8 bases lining up with TRBD1. V lost 0 bases, J lost 6 bases, and 9 bases stayed unmatched. The CDR3 contains 16 residues. The germline V gene has CDR1 MGHRA and CDR2 YSYEKL.

The gene calls are TRBV7-2 and TRBJ2-1; D unclear. The CDR3 extends over 11 amino acids. CDR1 and CDR2 (germline): SGHTA, FQGNSA. The V gene lost 4 bases and the J gene lost 5 bases, with 3 bases spanning the gap. The CDR3 DNA follows: TGTGCCAGCAGCTCTAACAATGAGCAGTTCTTC. It yields the protein CASSSNNEQFF.

On this clone: Other DNA sequences in this sample translate to the same CDR3. The chain links TRBV5-3 to TRBJ2-1, with 14 nucleotides matching TRBD2. TRBV5-3 falls under the ORF class, with uncertain function. V was pared by 4 bases and J by 5 bases, with 2 bases of the junction left unmatched. CDR3 length equals 15 residues. CDR3 DNA: TGTGCCAGAAGCCAGACTAGCGGGGGGGACAATGAGCAGTTCTTC. Its protein is CARSQTSGGDNEQFF.

The rearrangement joins TRBV5-4 to TRBJ2-7; D not resolved. The CDR3 runs to 16 residues. Germline lookup yields CDR1 SGHNT and CDR2 YYREEE (reference sequence). V shed 2 bases and J shed 2 bases, with 17 bases lying between them. For the CDR3, the DNA is TGTGCCAGCAGCTTCGGTTCAGGTGCCAACCCCTACGAGCAGTACTTC. It yields the protein CASSFGSGANPYEQYF.

The sample holds one count of this clone. This chain links TRBV6-5 with TRBJ1-1; no reliable D call. V lost 5 bases, J lost 6 bases, and 13 bases lay in between. Germline V lookup: CDR1 MNHEY, CDR2 SVGAGI. The CDR3 contains 13 residues. The CDR3 nucleotides read TGTGCCAGCAGTCTTATACTTGGAGCTGAAGCTTTCTTT. This encodes CASSLILGAEAFF.

The rearrangement links TRBV10-3 to TRBJ2-3; 8 nucleotides align to TRBD2. The length of the CDR3 is 15 residues. J was trimmed by 1 base and V by 5 bases; bases with no gene match: 5. The germline V gene has CDR1 ENHRY and CDR2 SYGVKD. The CDR3 coding sequence is TGTGCCATCAGTCAGACGACTAGCGGCACAGATACGCAGTATTTT. Protein product: CAISQTTSGTDTQYF.